These 18 T cell receptor beta chains originate from one sample sequenced in a study of T cells after yellow fever vaccination (dated by TCRdb to between 2017 and 2020). The method was 5' RACE. The instrument was an Illumina HiSeq 2500. TCRdb applied fastp at Q25 and MiXCR to the public reads, then kept only in-frame beta chains. Each CDR3 protein gets just one entry, which takes the most common genes and DNA from the rows behind it. This sample is represented by hundreds of thousands of distinct CDR3 sequences; roughly 14% of them were singletons. Around 15% of the sample is in the top ten clones. The label giving this sample's treatment or condition can be read as: live attenuated yellow fever vaccine strain. The sequences come from PBMCs, collected on the day of the yellow fever booster vaccination. Source of these receptors: a man aged 25 to 40 who received the YFV17D yellow fever vaccine.

The chain joins TRBV14 to TRBJ1-1; D ambiguous. Per germline, CDR1 SGHDN and CDR2 FVKESK. V was trimmed by 0 bases and J by 3 bases, leaving 11 bases between them. This CDR3 is 15 amino acids long. In DNA, the CDR3 is TGTGCCAGCAGCCAAGATCTTGGAAAGTACACTGAAGCTTTCTTT. Encoded protein: CASSQDLGKYTEAFF. The variable domain in full, with the rest retrieved from reference TRBV14 and TRBJ1-1, is EAGVTQFPSHSVIEKGQTVTLRCDPISGHDNLYWYRRVMGKEIKFLLHFVKESKQDESGMPNNRFLAERTGGTYSTLKVQPAELEDSGVYFCASSQDLGKYTEAFFGQGTRLTVV.

The chain carries TRBV20-1 and TRBJ1-4; D is perhaps TRBD1 (5 bases). V lost 2 bases, J lost 6 bases, and 16 bases lay in between. The CDR3 runs 15 residues. Germline-derived CDR1 and CDR2 are DFQATT and SNEGSKA (reference sequence). The CDR3 loop reads CSARPTRTPDEKLFF. The CDR3 DNA sequence: TGCAGTGCTAGACCTACCAGGACACCTGATGAAAAACTGTTTTTT.

This chain links TRBV19 with TRBJ2-5; 11 nucleotides align to TRBD2. The CDR3 covers 14 residues. The V and J ends lost 3 bases and 6 bases, in that order; junction bases with no gene match: 3. The germline CDR1 and CDR2 sequences are LNHDA and SQIVND (reference sequence). The CDR3 here is CASSISTSGKTQYF. The CDR3 DNA is TGTGCCAGTAGTATTTCGACTAGCGGGAAGACCCAGTACTTC.

The J gene is TRBJ2-2, the V gene TRBV15; no definite D call. Between the trimmed V and J ends, which lost 0 bases and 6 bases, there was a span of 5 bases. This CDR3 is built from 13 residues. Germline values: CDR1 LNHNV, CDR2 YYDKDF (reference sequence). This chain's CDR3 is CATSRDLPGELFF. The CDR3 nucleotides read TGTGCCACCAGCAGAGATCTTCCCGGGGAGCTGTTTTTT.

In this sample, this clonotype turned up many times. V is TRBV11-2 and J is TRBJ2-3, with 10 bases identical to TRBD2. Looked up from germline, CDR1 is SGHAT and CDR2 is FQNNGV. The CDR3 totals 19 residues. V shed 5 bases and J 2 bases; nucleotides not matched to a gene: 16. In nucleotides, the CDR3 is TGTGCCAGCAGCCCCACCAGGCTAGCGGGAGTACCCCTCACAGATACGCAGTATTTT. This sequence encodes CASSPTRLAGVPLTDTQYF.

This chain uses TRBV28 with TRBJ2-1; possible D gene TRBD2, 7 bases. Deletions cut 11 bases from V and 7 bases from J, with 18 bases between. The CDR3 contains 13 residues. The germline V gene has CDR1 MDHEN and CDR2 SYDVKM. The CDR3 sequence is CASWGGATNEQFF. CDR3 coding DNA: TGTGCCTCCTGGGGGGGGGCTACAAATGAGCAGTTCTTC.

CDR3 region: CSADPPGPPPNEQFF. DNA for the CDR3: TGCAGTGCTGATCCTCCGGGACCGCCCCCCAATGAGCAGTTCTTC. The chain is built from TRBV20-1 and TRBJ2-1; D may correspond to TRBD1 or TRBD2 (5 bases each). The CDR3 contains 15 residues. The germline V gene encodes CDR1 DFQATT and CDR2 SNEGSKA (reference sequence). The germline V and J ends were trimmed by 5 bases and 6 bases, with 20 bases remaining between them.

The rearrangement links TRBV20-1 to TRBJ2-7; 10 bases agree with TRBD1. J gave up 3 bases and V 6 bases, and 8 bases lay outside the gene matches. Germline CDR1 reads DFQATT; CDR2 reads SNEGSKA (reference sequence). The CDR3 is made up of 14 amino acids. CDR3 residues: CSACGGQGNYEQYF. The CDR3, as DNA: TGCAGTGCGTGCGGGGGACAGGGGAACTACGAGCAGTACTTC.

In its sample, this clonotype was seen a few times. The chain is built from TRBV7-6 and TRBJ2-1, with 7 positions matching TRBD2. Per germline, CDR1 SGHVS and CDR2 FNYEAQ. Germline trimming cut 1 base from V and 9 bases from J; bases unmatched to any gene: 9. The CDR3 loop spans 15 amino acids. This CDR3 is CASSLGGGSQGEQFF. Written as DNA, the CDR3 is TGTGCCAGCAGCTTAGGAGGCGGGAGTCAAGGTGAGCAGTTCTTC.

The sample holds a few counts of this clonotype. This chain uses TRBV12-3 or TRBV12-4 with TRBJ2-7; TRBD1 matches 8 bases. V trimming: 8 bases; J trimming: 2 bases; junction bases outside the gene matches: 5. The CDR3 covers 13 residues. The CDR3 region is CASQQGVTYEQYF. CDR3 nucleotide sequence: TGTGCCAGCCAACAGGGGGTGACCTACGAGCAGTACTTC.

This chain connects TRBV20-1 to TRBJ2-1; a weak D match, TRBD1 (7 bases). The ends were cut back, 3 bases at V and 3 bases at J, with 18 bases in the middle. In germline, CDR1 is DFQATT, CDR2 SNEGSKA (reference sequence). CDR3 length: 16 amino acids. CDR3 DNA sequence: TGCAGTGCTAGCAACATCGGGGGACAGAACTACAATGAGCAGTTCTTC. This sequence encodes CSASNIGGQNYNEQFF.

V gene TRBV5-6 combines with J gene TRBJ2-1; TRBD2 agrees at 10 bases. CDR3 length: 16 amino acids. Germline trimming cut 4 bases from V and 8 bases from J; bases unmatched to any gene: 12. CDR1 is SGHDT, CDR2 YYEEEE, per germline. CDR3 DNA sequence: TGTGCCAGCAGCCTTCGGACTAGCGGCCGACTCGATGAGCAGTTCTTC. Its protein product is CASSLRTSGRLDEQFF.

This clonotype was observed a few times. The J gene is TRBJ2-7, the V gene TRBV20-1; D unclear. From germline, CDR1 is DFQATT and CDR2 SNEGSKA (reference sequence). The CDR3 extends over 16 amino acids. The ends were cut back, 1 base at V and 1 base at J, with 17 bases in the middle. The CDR3 DNA reads as TGCAGTGCTAGAGTCCTTGGAAACGGACCTTCCTACGAGCAGTACTTC. Its translation is CSARVLGNGPSYEQYF.

This clonotype was seen more than once but under ten times. The chain joins TRBV28 to TRBJ2-5; the D is unclear. The CDR3 sequence is 16 residues long. Trimming cost V 5 bases and J 3 bases, with 19 bases left between them. Germline CDR1 is MDHEN and CDR2 is SYDVKM. CDR3 protein: CASSPLPTRMEETQYF. In DNA form, the CDR3 reads TGTGCCAGCAGTCCCCTCCCGACGAGAATGGAAGAGACCCAGTACTTC.

This clonotype was seen only a few times. The chain employs TRBV6-5 and TRBJ2-6, with a tentative D call TRBD1 (5 bases). The CDR3 length is 15 residues. Germline assignment: CDR1 MNHEY and CDR2 SVGAGI. V lost 4 bases, J lost 2 bases, and 9 bases lay in between. For the CDR3, the DNA is TGTGCCAGCAGTTCCAGGGTAGCTGGGGCCAACGTCCTGACTTTC. Translating it yields CASSSRVAGANVLTF.

The chain uses TRBV5-5 and TRBJ2-3, with 15 bases aligning to TRBD2. CDR1 is SGHKS and CDR2 is YYEKEE in the germline V gene (reference sequence). This CDR3 has 17 amino acids. V was pared by 4 bases and J by 4 bases, with 7 bases of the junction left unmatched. The CDR3 bases are TGTGCCAGCAGCCGAGGGACTAGCGGGAGGCTGGCAGATACGCAGTATTTT. Encoded protein: CASSRGTSGRLADTQYF.

The chain is built from TRBV12-3 or TRBV12-4 and TRBJ1-2; D gene uncertain. This CDR3 is built from 12 residues. Trimming left V 2 bases short and J 10 bases short, with 11 bases between. The CDR3 is CASSLSGTPYTF. CDR3 DNA: TGTGCCAGCAGTTTATCGGGTACCCCCTACACCTTC.

V is TRBV24-1 and J is TRBJ1-3; D call uncertain. V was shortened by 12 bases and J by 0 bases, with 14 bases between the two germline ends. Germline CDR1 and CDR2: KGHDR and SFDVKD. CDR3 length: 14 amino acids. DNA for the CDR3: TGTGCCGCCATCCCAAATCCCTCTGGAAACACCATATATTTT. Residues: CAAIPNPSGNTIYF.